The source of this T cell receptor (beta chain) is a study of blood T cell repertoires in COVID-19. On the study more broadly: In each case, the material was cDNA or gDNA derived from T cells, B-cell-depleted T cells, or PBMCs.

J was trimmed by 1 base and V by 3 bases; bases with no gene match: 3. CDR3 length: 14 amino acids. Germline V gene lookup returns CDR1 SGDLS and CDR2 YYNGEE. Clones were read by immunoSEQ multiplex PCR, and TCRdb kept only the in-frame ones, dropping some. Of about 170,000 clones listed, 88% are singletons. Sequenced material: peripheral blood. The chain is built from TRBV9 and TRBJ2-7; 8 nucleotides line up with TRBD1. This TCR was recovered from a man aged 50 to 60 who had recovered from COVID-19. DNA of the CDR3: TGTGCCAGCAGCGCGAGGGACAGGTCCTACGAGCAGTACTTC. This codes for CASSARDRSYEQYF.